The rows below give T cell receptor beta chains drawn from one sample of a study of shared clonotypes between healthy human individuals. The assay was immunoSEQ multiplex PCR, and TCRdb's table has in-frame clones only and misses some. The sample shows 1.5 million to 2.5 million clones, roughly 95% of them seen only once. The sequencing input was naive CD8+ T cells sorted from blood. These receptor sequences come from a man younger than 35 in good health. The CDR3 runs from the conserved cysteine through the conserved F or W. A D gene is named only where the DNA matches it firmly.

J gene	V gene	D gene	CDR3 protein	CDR3 DNA
TRBJ2-5	TRBV6-7	NA	CASSLRLTQYF	TGTGCCAGCAGTCTAAGATTAACCCAGTACTTC
TRBJ1-1	TRBV6-1	NA	CASSEYAEAFF	TGTGCCAGCAGTGAATATGCTGAAGCTTTCTTT
TRBJ2-1	TRBV27	TRBD2	CASSLNPLAGAYNEQFF	TGTGCCAGCAGTTTAAACCCACTAGCGGGAGCCTACAATGAGCAGTTCTTC
TRBJ2-5	TRBV6-5	NA	CASRSDNSQETQYF	TGTGCCAGCAGATCGGACAATTCTCAAGAGACCCAGTACTTC
TRBJ2-1	TRBV4-1	TRBD2	CASSQATSATHNEQFF	TGCGCCAGCAGCCAAGCCACTAGCGCAACGCACAATGAGCAGTTCTTC
TRBJ2-5	TRBV4-1	NA	CASSHLAGLYQETQYF	TGCGCCAGCAGCCACCTCGCGGGGCTATACCAAGAGACCCAGTACTTC
TRBJ2-2	TRBV30	NA	CAWELTAGELFF	TGTGCCTGGGAGTTAACGGCCGGGGAGCTGTTTTTT
TRBJ2-2	TRBV5-8	NA	CASSLAPLTGELFF	TGTGCCAGCAGCTTGGCCCCACTCACCGGGGAGCTGTTTTTT
TRBJ2-2	TRBV4-3	NA	CASSHSVSNTGELFF	TGCGCCAGCAGCCATAGCGTATCGAACACCGGGGAGCTGTTTTTT
TRBJ2-7	TRBV4-1	TRBD1	CASSRATGQGSYEQYF	TGCGCCAGCAGCCGCGCAACGGGACAGGGCTCCTACGAGCAGTACTTC
TRBJ1-1	TRBV10-3	NA	CAIRPTSFGDPNTEAFF	TGTGCCATCAGGCCAACGAGTTTTGGGGACCCGAACACTGAAGCTTTCTTT
TRBJ2-7	TRBV10-2	NA	CASSVGSYEQYF	TGCGCCAGCAGCGTCGGCTCCTACGAGCAGTACTTC
TRBJ2-7	TRBV30	NA	CACRDVSSYEQYF	TGTGCCTGCCGGGACGTTAGCTCCTACGAGCAGTACTTC
TRBJ2-7	TRBV11-2	TRBD1	CASSRDRGLGLVEQYF	TGTGCCAGCAGCCGGGACAGGGGATTGGGGCTTGTGGAGCAGTACTTC
TRBJ2-5	TRBV5-1	TRBD2	CASSLDGLGLAGEETQYF	TGCGCCAGCAGCTTAGACGGGCTGGGACTAGCGGGGGAAGAGACCCAGTACTTC
TRBJ2-7	TRBV6-6	NA	CASSYGDLSYEQYF	TGTGCCAGCAGTTATGGGGACCTTTCCTACGAGCAGTACTTC